The rows below give T cell receptor beta chains drawn from one sample of a study of monozygotic twins with inflammatory bowel disease. TCRdb reprocessed the 5' RACE reads; each CDR3 protein has one entry and no DNA is given. The listing records 300,000 to 400,000 distinct CDR3 sequences. What was sequenced was blood. These receptors were taken from a human donor with ulcerative colitis or Crohn's disease, or a healthy co-twin of an affected twin (not recorded which). Both conserved end residues are part of each CDR3.

CASSYGQGSTYEQYF	TRBV28	TRBJ2-7
CSVDALGASNYGYTF	TRBV29-1	TRBJ1-2
CASSQVPGTGFPSPQFF	TRBV4-1	TRBJ2-1
CASSSRYSGNTIYF	TRBV11-1	TRBJ1-3
CASSPGQGYSNQPQHF	TRBV7-9	TRBJ1-5
CASTSWDRGVNEQFF	TRBV12-3/TRBV12-4	TRBJ2-1
CASSLNDRYETQYF	TRBV7-3	TRBJ2-5
CASRPGPVNYGYTF	TRBV27	TRBJ1-2
CASSAGQATETQYF	TRBV5-1	TRBJ2-5
CASSEYLGSWANVLTF	TRBV25-1	TRBJ2-6
CASGLGKGRIQYF	TRBV12-5	TRBJ2-4